This T cell receptor beta chain was obtained from a study of blood T cell repertoires in COVID-19. Study-level information: The cDNA or gDNA used as material had been derived from T cells, B-cell-depleted T cells, or PBMCs.

Profiling relied on immunoSEQ multiplex PCR, and the TCRdb table lists in-frame clones only, not all of them. The table has over 400,000 clones, roughly nine tenths seen once. Germline CDR1 is SGHNT and CDR2 is YYREEE (reference sequence). Trimming removed 0 bases from V and 3 bases from J, with 12 bases in between. The CDR3 sequence is 15 residues long. Sequencing input: peripheral blood. The chain links TRBV5-4 to TRBJ2-5; D ambiguous. The clonotype originates from a woman in her forties or fifties with COVID-19, enrolled during active disease. The CDR3 spells CASSLASRPEETQYF. The CDR3 coding sequence is TGTGCCAGCAGCTTGGCATCACGTCCGGAAGAGACCCAGTACTTC.